This is a list of T cell receptor beta chains from one sample in a study of T cell changes during pregnancy in multiple sclerosis. Sequencing used immunoSEQ multiplex PCR; TCRdb keeps in-frame clones, though not all of them. Here the sample spans around 60,000 clones, 96% being singletons. Sequenced material: CD8+ T cells from peripheral blood mononuclear cells, taken after pregnancy. These receptor sequences come from a female donor with multiple sclerosis, enrolled in a pregnancy study. Each CDR3 is given with its conserved first and last residue. D genes are given only for firm matches. The size entry is marked missing in some rows and otherwise reads once, few, many or a size class.

CDR3 length	J gene	clone size	V gene	D gene	CDR3 protein	CDR3 DNA
14	TRBJ1-5	-	TRBV5-1	-	CASSLAGEGGPQHF	TGCGCCAGCAGCTTGGCCGGGGAGGGAGGGCCCCAGCATTTT
19	TRBJ2-2	once	TRBV7-6	TRBD2	CASSLDSRAASGPNGELFF	TGTGCCAGCAGCTTAGATTCTCGGGCGGCTAGCGGGCCAAACGGGGAGCTGTTTTTT
17	TRBJ1-4	-	TRBV5-8	-	CASSPKQPRSANEKLFF	TGTGCCAGCAGCCCAAAACAGCCTCGGTCGGCTAATGAAAAACTGTTTTTT
13	TRBJ2-1	-	TRBV7-7	-	CASSSSSFDEQFF	TGTGCTAGCAGCTCTTCGTCTTTCGATGAGCAGTTCTTC
16	TRBJ2-3	-	TRBV6-5	TRBD1	CASSYRGQGTPDTQYF	TGTGCCAGCAGTTACCGCGGACAGGGTACGCCAGATACGCAGTATTTT
16	TRBJ2-1	once	TRBV30	TRBD2	CAWSVPLAVSYNEQFF	TGTGCCTGGAGTGTACCCCTAGCGGTGTCCTACAATGAGCAGTTCTTC
14	TRBJ2-7	-	TRBV5-1	-	CASSFRGSDYEQYF	TGCGCCAGCAGCTTCCGCGGGTCCGATTACGAGCAGTACTTC
15	TRBJ2-1	-	TRBV5-6	TRBD2	CASSPGLAGAGEQFF	TGTGCCAGCAGCCCGGGACTAGCGGGGGCGGGTGAGCAGTTCTTC
17	TRBJ2-1	-	TRBV19	-	CASSKNRGGSSYNEQFF	TGTGCCAGTAGTAAGAACAGGGGGGGGAGCTCCTACAATGAGCAGTTCTTC
14	TRBJ1-3	-	TRBV21-1	-	CASSMGQGRNTIYF	TGTGCCAGCAGCATGGGACAGGGAAGAAACACCATATATTTT
15	TRBJ2-7	-	TRBV18	TRBD1	CASSPVYGTGDEQYF	TGTGCCAGCTCACCAGTTTACGGGACAGGGGACGAGCAGTACTTC
13	TRBJ2-7	once	TRBV7-9	-	CASSYAGAAEQYF	TGTGCCAGCAGCTACGCGGGGGCAGCCGAGCAGTACTTC
14	TRBJ1-1	-	TRBV7-9	-	CASSLGGRLVAAFF	TGTGCCAGCAGCTTAGGGGGGCGGTTGGTTGCGGCTTTCTTT
12	TRBJ2-1	-	TRBV19	-	CASSISYNEQFF	TGTGCCAGTAGTATTAGTTACAATGAGCAGTTCTTC
17	TRBJ2-1	-	TRBV5-5	TRBD2	CASSLRLAGGTSSEQFF	TGTGCCAGCAGCTTGCGACTAGCGGGGGGCACAAGCAGTGAGCAGTTCTTC
14	TRBJ2-7	once	TRBV18	-	CASSPTGMSYEQYF	TGTGCCAGCTCACCCACAGGTATGTCCTACGAGCAGTACTTC
14	TRBJ2-3	-	TRBV28	-	CASSQTGYTDTQYF	TGTGCCAGCAGTCAAACAGGATACACAGATACGCAGTATTTT
12	TRBJ2-7	-	TRBV5-4	-	CASSLVASEQYF	TGTGCCAGCAGCTTGGTGGCCTCCGAGCAGTACTTC
17	TRBJ2-3	-	TRBV9	TRBD2	CASSVGGRARGTDTQYF	TGTGCCAGCAGCGTAGGAGGGAGGGCCAGGGGCACAGATACGCAGTATTTT
16	TRBJ2-2	-	TRBV4-3	TRBD2	CASSPGAGVGTGELFF	TGCGCCAGCTCACCGGGAGCGGGAGTTGGGACCGGGGAGCTGTTTTTT
13	TRBJ1-1	-	TRBV7-7	-	CASSLTVSTEAFF	TGTGCTAGCAGCTTGACAGTGAGCACTGAAGCTTTCTTT
13	TRBJ2-5	-	TRBV9	-	CASSGLRGETQYF	TGTGCCAGCAGCGGCCTCCGCGGAGAGACCCAGTACTTC
14	TRBJ1-5	-	TRBV19	-	CASSGSGAGQPQHF	TGTGCCAGTAGTGGATCAGGGGCAGGTCAGCCCCAGCATTTT
14	TRBJ1-1	-	TRBV28	-	CASSLGQMNTEAFF	TGTGCCAGCAGTTTAGGACAGATGAACACTGAAGCTTTCTTT
17	TRBJ1-5	-	TRBV6-1	TRBD1	CASSEDGTGVVNQPQHF	TGTGCCAGCAGTGAAGATGGGACAGGGGTCGTCAATCAGCCCCAGCATTTT
16	TRBJ2-1	-	TRBV7-9	-	CASTLGHPGSYNEQFF	TGTGCCAGCACCCTGGGACACCCAGGCTCCTACAATGAGCAGTTCTTC
13	TRBJ1-1	-	TRBV21-1	-	CASSSYRDTEAFF	TGTGCCAGCAGTTCTTACAGGGACACTGAAGCTTTCTTT
18	TRBJ2-2	-	TRBV5-1	TRBD2	CASSLGLAGGPWSGELFF	TGCGCCAGCAGCTTGGGGCTAGCGGGAGGGCCATGGAGCGGGGAGCTGTTTTTT
16	TRBJ1-1	-	TRBV7-9	-	CASSLVPGGQNTEAFF	TGTGCCAGCAGCTTAGTACCTGGGGGCCAGAACACTGAAGCTTTCTTT
11	TRBJ2-7	-	TRBV20-1	-	CSARKVSEQYF	TGCAGTGCTAGAAAAGTGAGCGAGCAGTACTTC
14	TRBJ2-7	-	TRBV5-4	TRBD2	CASSLGLAGDEQYF	TGTGCCAGCAGCTTGGGCCTAGCGGGAGACGAGCAGTACTTC
10	TRBJ2-1	-	TRBV20-1	-	CSARDPEQFF	TGCAGTGCTAGAGACCCGGAGCAGTTCTTC
16	TRBJ2-3	-	TRBV5-6	TRBD2	CASSLLAGGLTDTQYF	TGTGCCAGCAGCTTGCTAGCGGGAGGTCTCACAGATACGCAGTATTTT
17	TRBJ2-1	-	TRBV5-1	TRBD2	CASSLVLAEPSYNEQFF	TGCGCCAGCAGCTTGGTACTAGCGGAACCCTCCTACAATGAGCAGTTCTTC
10	TRBJ2-7	-	TRBV28	-	CASSSKEQYF	TGTGCCAGCAGTAGCAAGGAGCAGTACTTC
14	TRBJ1-2	-	TRBV2	-	CASKPPLTAYGYTF	TGTGCCAGCAAGCCCCCCCTGACAGCCTATGGCTACACCTTC
15	TRBJ2-7	-	TRBV28	-	CASSYGGDSFYEQYF	TGTGCCAGCAGTTACGGCGGGGACAGTTTCTACGAGCAGTACTTC
15	TRBJ1-1	-	TRBV27	-	CASSLSAGAGTEAFF	TGTGCCAGCAGTTTATCAGCGGGGGCGGGCACTGAAGCTTTCTTT
18	TRBJ1-5	-	TRBV4-1	TRBD1	CASSQGSLTGGGNQPQHF	TGCGCCAGCAGCCAAGGTAGCCTCACAGGGGGAGGCAATCAGCCCCAGCATTTT
13	TRBJ1-2	-	TRBV29-1	TRBD1	CSVIQGANYGYTF	TGCAGCGTTATACAGGGGGCTAACTATGGCTACACCTTC
15	TRBJ1-2	-	TRBV27	-	CASSRLQGWVEGYTF	TGTGCCAGCAGCCGATTACAGGGTTGGGTAGAGGGCTACACCTTC
15	TRBJ2-7	-	TRBV2	TRBD2	CASSDGLAGYSEQYF	TGTGCCAGCAGTGATGGCCTAGCGGGTTACTCCGAGCAGTACTTC
13	TRBJ1-1	once	TRBV19	TRBD1	CASRPDRTYEAFF	TGTGCCAGTAGGCCGGACAGGACTTATGAAGCTTTCTTT
12	TRBJ2-1	-	TRBV19	TRBD2	CATKRGGMEQFF	TGTGCCACCAAGCGGGGGGGCATGGAGCAGTTCTTC
16	TRBJ2-2	-	TRBV9	-	CASSGPTGEDTGELFF	TGTGCCAGCAGCGGACCCACAGGGGAGGACACCGGGGAGCTGTTTTTT
17	TRBJ2-1	once	TRBV29-1	TRBD2	CSVEGLADLGTYNEQFF	TGCAGCGTTGAGGGACTAGCGGACTTGGGGACCTACAATGAGCAGTTCTTC
15	TRBJ1-3	once	TRBV7-6	-	CASSPGINSGNTIYF	TGTGCCAGCAGCCCCGGTATTAACTCTGGAAACACCATATATTTT
15	TRBJ2-7	once	TRBV6-1	-	CASSVDRWSSYEQYF	TGTGCCAGCAGTGTTGACAGATGGAGCTCCTACGAGCAGTACTTC
14	TRBJ1-5	-	TRBV28	-	CASSRDSLNQPQHF	TGTGCCAGCAGTCGCGACAGCTTGAATCAGCCCCAGCATTTT
17	TRBJ2-2	-	TRBV15	TRBD1	CATSSFTGTDNTGELFF	TGTGCCACCAGCAGCTTCACCGGGACAGACAACACCGGGGAGCTGTTTTTT
14	TRBJ1-2	once	TRBV4-2	TRBD1	CASSPDREYYGYTF	TGTGCCAGCAGCCCGGACAGGGAATACTATGGCTACACCTTC
12	TRBJ2-5	-	TRBV28	-	CASSPGGETQYF	TGTGCCAGCAGCCCAGGGGGGGAGACCCAGTACTTC
14	TRBJ2-7	-	TRBV5-4	TRBD1	CASSLHGQVGEQYF	TGTGCCAGCAGCTTGCATGGACAGGTCGGAGAGCAGTACTTC